The next 14 T cell receptor beta chains were all read from a single sample in a study of blood T cell repertoires in COVID-19. Method: immunoSEQ multiplex PCR; TCRdb's copy keeps in-frame clones and lacks some. The sample holds around 310,000 clones; approximately 90% are singletons and the top ten take 9.5%. The sequencing input was PBMCs or T cells enriched from blood (not recorded which). The receptors here all came from a middle-aged woman who had recovered from COVID-19.

This clone appeared a single time. V gene TRBV15 combines with J gene TRBJ1-5; TRBD1 is a possible D gene (5 bases). CDR3 size: 14 residues. Per the germline V gene, CDR1 is LNHNV and CDR2 is YYDKDF (reference sequence). Trimming cost V 6 bases and J 9 bases, with 18 bases left between them. The CDR3 bases are TGTGCCACCAGTAGGCTGGGGGGGGACGGGCCCCAGCATTTT. Translation gives CATSRLGGDGPQHF.

On this clone: In the same sample, other DNA sequences code for this CDR3. The V and J genes are TRBV2 and TRBJ1-1; 8 bases agree with TRBD1. Germline CDR1 and CDR2: SNHLY and FYNNEI. With V trimmed by 3 bases and J by 5 bases, 5 bases remained unmatched. The CDR3 extends over 14 amino acids. The CDR3 DNA is TGTGCCAGCAGTGAGCAGGGGGCAAATACTGAAGCTTTCTTT. It is translated as CASSEQGANTEAFF.

The chain combines TRBV27 with TRBJ1-5; D gene ambiguous. There are 15 residues in the CDR3. In germline, CDR1 is MNHEY, CDR2 SMNVEV (reference sequence). V lost 2 bases and J 0 bases, leaving 8 bases between the germline ends. CDR3 in amino acids: CASSLMPGSNQPQHF. For the CDR3, the DNA is TGTGCCAGCAGTTTAATGCCAGGTAGCAATCAGCCCCAGCATTTT.

V usage is TRBV7-2 and J usage is TRBJ2-1; 7 bases are shared with TRBD2. Germline lookup yields CDR1 SGHTA and CDR2 FQGNSA. The CDR3 is made up of 12 amino acids. J gave up 10 bases and V 5 bases, and 5 bases lay outside the gene matches. For the CDR3, the DNA is TGTGCCAGCAGCCAGGGACTAAACGAGCAGTTCTTC. This gives the protein CASSQGLNEQFF.

This clone has just one count. CDR3 DNA sequence: TGTGCCAGCAGCCAATTCCCGGGGAAAGAGACCCAGTACTTC. As protein: CASSQFPGKETQYF. The chain couples TRBV3-1 (or the pseudogene TRBV3-2) to TRBJ2-5, with D possibly matching TRBD2 (5 bases). This CDR3 has 14 amino acids. CDR1 LGHDT and CDR2 YNNKEL come from the germline V gene (reference sequence). V lost 2 bases and J 3 bases, leaving 10 bases between the germline ends.

The rearrangement joins TRBV7-2 to TRBJ2-7; 9 bases are shared with TRBD2. The germline gives CDR1 SGHTA, CDR2 FQGNSA. J was trimmed by 0 bases and V by 8 bases; bases with no gene match: 17. This CDR3 has 18 residues. The CDR3 DNA follows: TGTGCCAGCGGATTTCATAGCGGGGGCTCCCGTATCTCCTACGAGCAGTACTTC. Translating it yields CASGFHSGGSRISYEQYF.

The chain is built from TRBV18 and TRBJ2-5, with a possible D match to TRBD1 (5 bases). CDR1 and CDR2 from the germline V gene are KGHSH and LQKENI. The germline V and J ends were trimmed by 6 bases and 3 bases, with 17 bases remaining between them. This CDR3 has 15 residues. The CDR3 here is CASSPQGRREETQYF. The CDR3 nucleotides read TGTGCCAGCTCCCCCCAGGGAAGGAGAGAAGAGACCCAGTACTTC.

The CDR3 spells CASSPRGGHYNEQFF. Written as DNA, the CDR3 is TGTGCCAGCAGCCCCCGCGGCGGCCACTACAATGAGCAGTTCTTC. The gene calls are TRBV7-3 and TRBJ2-1; no definite D call. Germline V lookup: CDR1 SGHTA, CDR2 FQGTGA. V was pared by 5 bases and J by 3 bases, with 14 bases between. CDR3 length equals 15 residues.

The chain joins TRBV28 to TRBJ2-1, with 12 bases that match TRBD2. The germline gives CDR1 MDHEN, CDR2 SYDVKM. The CDR3 contains 15 residues. V dropped 10 bases and J dropped 2; count of bases not matched to a gene: 6. As DNA, the CDR3 is TGTGCCACGAGATCTAGCGGGGGGGCCTACAATGAGCAGTTCTTC. Its translation is CATRSSGGAYNEQFF.

This clone showed up just once. The chain combines TRBV27 with TRBJ2-7, with 8 nucleotides matching TRBD2. The CDR3 extends over 15 amino acids. Germline lookup yields CDR1 MNHEY and CDR2 SMNVEV (reference sequence). V lost 7 bases, J lost 2 bases, and 10 bases stayed unmatched. The CDR3 DNA is TGTGCCAGCACCCACCACGCGGGGGGAACCTACGAGCAGTACTTC. Residues: CASTHHAGGTYEQYF.

This chain connects TRBV11-3 to TRBJ2-1; possible D gene TRBD1, 5 bases. Germline V gene lookup returns CDR1 SGHNT and CDR2 YENEEA. CDR3 length: 13 amino acids. V shed 1 base and J shed 6 bases, with 7 bases lying between them. CDR3 nucleotide sequence: TGTGCCAGCAGCTTAGCAGGGCGCAATGAGCAGTTCTTC. It translates to CASSLAGRNEQFF.

The chain joins TRBV6-5 to TRBJ2-7; TRBD1 matches 8 bases. Per germline, CDR1 MNHEY and CDR2 SVGAGI. The CDR3 is made up of 13 amino acids. The J segment lost 4 bases and the V segment lost 8 bases, leaving 7 bases of the junction unmatched. The CDR3 here is CASGADRVYEQYF. CDR3 in DNA: TGTGCCAGCGGGGCGGACAGGGTTTACGAGCAGTACTTC.

In this sample, this clone turned up once. The gene calls are TRBV27 and TRBJ1-2; D gene unclear. Trimming stripped 3 bases from V and 5 bases from J, with 16 bases between. This CDR3 has 15 residues. Germline-derived CDR1 and CDR2 are MNHEY and SMNVEV (reference sequence). As DNA, the CDR3 is TGTGCCAGCAGTTTCGCCCGGGGAGTGGAGTATGGCTACACCTTC. This encodes CASSFARGVEYGYTF.

This clone was counted only a few times. J is TRBJ1-2 and V is TRBV5-1, with 7 nucleotides matching TRBD1. Germline CDR1 is SGHRS and CDR2 is YFSETQ. Trimming cost V 4 bases and J 7 bases; bases outside gene matches: 10. This CDR3 comprises 14 residues. CDR3 in amino acids: CASSIVTGEGGYTF. CDR3 sequence (DNA): TGCGCCAGCAGCATAGTCACAGGGGAAGGTGGCTACACCTTC.